This is a list of T cell receptor beta chains from one sample in a study of post-analysis software for immune sequencing data. TCRdb re-analysed the PCR reads in MiXCR, keeping a single row per CDR3 protein. This sample carries roughly 700,000 distinct CDR3 sequences, 30% of them seen once, and the ten largest clones take more than 0.45%. The material sequenced was blood. Every receptor here comes from a girl aged 5-17 years with multiple sclerosis. The CDR3 runs from the conserved cysteine through the conserved F or W. The D gene is left open where the match is weak. Size is stated for part of the rows, as once, few or many counts, or as a class when the clone is expanded.

j_call	d_call	v_call	clone_size	cdr3_aa	cdr3_nt
TRBJ2-4	TRBD1	TRBV20-1	NA	CSARHRGRKNIQYF	TGCAGTGCTAGGCACAGGGGTAGGAAAAACATTCAGTACTTC
TRBJ2-4	TRBD2	TRBV2	NA	CASSELLAGGSKNIQYF	TGTGCCAGCAGTGAATTGCTAGCGGGGGGATCCAAAAACATTCAGTACTTC
TRBJ2-1	TRBD2	TRBV10-2	many	CASSSSGIEQFF	TGCGCCAGCAGCTCTAGCGGGATTGAGCAGTTCTTC
TRBJ2-1	NA	TRBV20-1	many	CSASALAAPYNEQFF	TGCAGTGCTAGCGCCTTAGCAGCTCCCTACAATGAGCAGTTCTTC
TRBJ1-1	TRBD1	TRBV7-2	many	CASSLYGTGTEAFF	TGTGCCAGCAGCTTATACGGGACAGGGACTGAAGCTTTCTTT
TRBJ2-3	NA	TRBV20-1	once	CSADWVGGPNTDTQYF	TGCAGTGCCGACTGGGTTGGGGGGCCCAACACAGATACGCAGTATTTT
TRBJ1-3	NA	TRBV5-1	NA	CASSLPSGNTIYF	TGCGCCAGCAGCTTGCCGAGCGGGAACACCATATATTTT
TRBJ1-2	NA	TRBV4-3	NA	CASSQDTRTEELGKGYTF	TGCGCCAGCAGCCAAGATACTCGGACGGAGGAGCTAGGGAAGGGCTACACCTTC
TRBJ1-2	TRBD1	TRBV5-1	NA	CASSGGQGRGYTF	TGCGCCAGCAGCGGGGGACAGGGACGTGGCTACACCTTC
TRBJ1-5	TRBD1	TRBV4-3	few	CASSQVAPTGGGGQPQHF	TGCGCCAGCAGCCAGGTAGCTCCCACAGGGGGCGGAGGTCAGCCCCAGCATTTT
TRBJ1-1	NA	TRBV29-1	NA	CSVAGTLNTEAFF	TGCAGCGTCGCCGGGACCCTGAACACTGAAGCTTTCTTT
TRBJ2-3	TRBD2	TRBV28	NA	CASSRLAGLGDTQYF	TGTGCCAGCAGTCGACTAGCGGGCCTCGGAGATACGCAGTATTTT
TRBJ2-1	TRBD1	TRBV5-1	few	CASSYTLDRVGDEQFF	TGCGCCAGCAGCTATACCCTGGACAGGGTTGGCGATGAGCAGTTCTTC
TRBJ2-1	TRBD2	TRBV29-1	few	CSVGGGSGFSYNEQFF	TGCAGCGTTGGGGGGGGTAGCGGGTTCTCCTACAATGAGCAGTTCTTC
TRBJ2-1	TRBD1	TRBV20-1	few	CSARAAGGANYNEQFF	TGCAGTGCTAGAGCTGCAGGGGGCGCAAATTACAATGAGCAGTTCTTC
TRBJ2-1	NA	TRBV12-3/TRBV12-4	NA	CASSQHYNEQFF	TGTGCCAGCAGCCAACATTACAATGAGCAGTTCTTC